A selection of T cell receptor beta chains follows, all from one sample in a study of blood T cells in healthy people across ages. TCRdb reprocessed the 5' RACE reads via MiXCR and lists one record per CDR3 protein. Of 710,000 or so distinct CDR3 sequences in the sample, 32% were seen once. Specimen: blood. The receptors were sampled from an elderly woman in good health. Each CDR3 is given with its conserved first and last residue. Each record gives: clone size, V gene, J gene, D gene, CDR3 length, CDR3 DNA, CDR3 protein. A D gene is named only where the DNA matches it firmly. Only some rows state a clone size, as once, few, many or a class for expanded clones.

.	TRBV4-2	TRBJ1-1	.	15	TGTGCCAGCAGCCAAGATAGGGGGACGGACACTGAAGCTTTCTTT	CASSQDRGTDTEAFF
.	TRBV7-2	TRBJ2-3	TRBD2	15	TGTGCCAGCACTCTAAGGGCGGGAGTCACAGATACGCAGTATTTT	CASTLRAGVTDTQYF
many	TRBV20-1	TRBJ1-2	.	12	TGCAGTGCTAGCGAAAGACAGTATGGCTACACCTTC	CSASERQYGYTF
many	TRBV5-1	TRBJ1-2	.	12	TGCGCCAGCAGCTTGGAAGGGGTTGGCTACACCTTC	CASSLEGVGYTF
many	TRBV5-1	TRBJ1-2	TRBD1	11	TGCGCCAGCGGACAGGGGAATGGCTACACCTTC	CASGQGNGYTF
few	TRBV19	TRBJ2-2	.	14	TGTGCCAGTAGTATTGGGGGGAACACCGGGGAGCTGTTTTTT	CASSIGGNTGELFF
many	TRBV6-5	TRBJ2-5	TRBD2	15	TGTGCCAGCATGAGGGGTAGCGGGGTTTCGGAGACCCAGTACTTC	CASMRGSGVSETQYF
many	TRBV20-1	TRBJ1-1	.	14	TGCAGTGCTAGAGAGATGAAGGGGATGACTGAAGCTTTCTTT	CSAREMKGMTEAFF
few	TRBV28	TRBJ1-2	.	15	TGTGCCAGCCTTCCCCTGGGCGAGGGTGCCTATGGCTACACCTTC	CASLPLGEGAYGYTF
.	TRBV2	TRBJ2-3	.	13	TGTGCCAGCCGAAGGACGGGACGAGATACGCAGTATTTT	CASRRTGRDTQYF
many	TRBV20-1	TRBJ1-1	.	13	TGCAGTGCCGGCGGGACAACTAACACTGAAGCTTTCTTT	CSAGGTTNTEAFF
.	TRBV20-1	TRBJ1-1	.	12	TGCAGTGCCCCATGGGCGGACACTGAAGCTTTCTTT	CSAPWADTEAFF
.	TRBV20-1	TRBJ1-1	TRBD1	15	TGCAGTGCTAGCCCGGGGGACAGAAAGAACACTGAAGCTTTCTTT	CSASPGDRKNTEAFF
.	TRBV5-1	TRBJ2-1	.	14	TGCGCCAGCAGCAACCCACGGATGAACAATGAGCAGTTCTTC	CASSNPRMNNEQFF
.	TRBV14	TRBJ2-7	TRBD2	20	TGTGCCAGCAGCCAAGCCTGGGCCCTTAGCGGGGGGGCCACTGGTTACGAGCAGTACTTC	CASSQAWALSGGATGYEQYF
many	TRBV5-5	TRBJ2-7	TRBD1	15	TGTGCCAGCGGACGACAGGGGGCAAGAAAAGACGAGCAGTACTTC	CASGRQGARKDEQYF